This TCR beta chain was recorded in a study of Tregs in tolerant kidney transplant recipients. Overall study context: Related graft donors supplied nonmyeloablative bone marrow transplants, and mixed chimerism was transient.

Unstimulated regulatory T cells (CD4+CD25+CD127-), CD4+CD25- non-regulatory cells, CD4 and CD8 cells were FACS-sorted from thawed PBMCs. With regard to this clone: The read falls 3 residues short of the CDR3 end, and the missing part is taken from the germline J gene.

Trimming took 6 bases from V and 7 from J, leaving 8 bases between them. The CDR3 loop spans 11 amino acids. CDR1 and CDR2 (germline): LNHDA, SQIVND (reference sequence). Assay: immunoSEQ multiplex PCR; the TCRdb copy retains only in-frame clones and omits some. The listing contains roughly 48,000 clones. This sequence originates from a human donor who received a combined kidney and bone marrow transplant. The chain links TRBV19 to TRBJ2-3; D possibly corresponds to TRBD1 (6 bases). The sequencing here drew on CD4+ T cells from blood, taken before the transplant. The part of the CDR3 DNA that was read is TGTGCCAGTAGACAGGGCAATACG. Translation: CASRQGNT. The whole CDR3 reads CASRQGNTQYF.